This TCR beta chain derives from a study of blood T cell repertoires in COVID-19. Method: immunoSEQ multiplex PCR; TCRdb's copy keeps in-frame clones and lacks some. The data hold some 260,000 clones, with nearly 90% observed a single time. Germline lookup yields CDR1 SEHNR and CDR2 FQNEAQ (reference sequence). V was trimmed by 0 bases and J by 6 bases, leaving 14 bases between them. There are 15 residues in the CDR3. This sequence was found in a man aged 18-30 years with active or convalescent COVID-19. The sequencing sample was made of peripheral blood. The chain joins TRBV7-9 to TRBJ1-1; D not certain. The CDR3 spells CASSLAGVGESEAFF. The CDR3 coding sequence is TGTGCCAGCAGCTTAGCTGGGGTCGGGGAGTCTGAAGCTTTCTTT. The whole variable domain, remainder taken from reference TRBV7-9 and TRBJ1-1, is DTGVSQNPRHKITKRGQNVTFRCDPISEHNRLYWYRQTLGQGPEFLTYFQNEAQLEKSRLLSDRFSAERPKGSFSTLEIQRTEQGDSAMYLCASSLAGVGESEAFFGQGTRLTVV.